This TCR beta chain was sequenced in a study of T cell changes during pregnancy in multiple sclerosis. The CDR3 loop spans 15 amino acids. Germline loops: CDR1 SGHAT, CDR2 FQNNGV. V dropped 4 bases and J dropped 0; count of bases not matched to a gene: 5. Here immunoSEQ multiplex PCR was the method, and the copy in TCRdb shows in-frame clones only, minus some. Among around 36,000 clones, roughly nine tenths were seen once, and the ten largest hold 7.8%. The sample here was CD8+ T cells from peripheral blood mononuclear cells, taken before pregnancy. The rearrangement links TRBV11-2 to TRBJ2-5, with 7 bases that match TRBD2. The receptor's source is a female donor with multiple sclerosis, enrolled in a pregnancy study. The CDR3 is CASSWSSGDQETQYF. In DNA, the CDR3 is TGTGCCAGCAGCTGGTCCAGCGGGGACCAAGAGACCCAGTACTTC. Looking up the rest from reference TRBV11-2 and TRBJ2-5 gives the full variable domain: EAGVAQSPRYKIIEKRQSVAFWCNPISGHATLYWYQQILGQGPKLLIQFQNNGVVDDSQLPKDRFSAERLKGVDSTLKIQPAKLEDSAVYLCASSWSSGDQETQYFGPGTRLLVL.